The 30 T cell receptor beta chains presented below share a single source sample, sequenced in a study of cytomegalovirus exposure and HLA in healthy donors. This PCR relied on a set of 60 Vbeta primers and 13 Jbeta primers. Clones were read by immunoSEQ multiplex PCR, and TCRdb kept only the in-frame ones, dropping some. The data hold 150,000 to 250,000 clones, with approximately 85% observed a single time. The sample consisted of PBMCs. The source is a woman in her forties or fifties in good health and CMV-seronegative.

The chain employs TRBV7-2 and TRBJ1-1, with 7 bases fitting TRBD1. Germline V gene sequence: CDR1 SGHTA, CDR2 FQGNSA. The CDR3 contains 15 residues. J gave up 4 bases and V 3 bases, and 8 bases lay outside the gene matches. CDR3 amino acids: CASSFQGGLGTEAFF. CDR3 in DNA: TGTGCCAGCAGCTTCCAGGGGGGACTGGGCACTGAAGCTTTCTTT.

This sequence joins TRBV19 and TRBJ1-4; TRBD1 matches at 9 bases. CDR3 length: 15 residues. Germline CDR1 LNHDA, CDR2 SQIVND (reference sequence). Trimming cost V 5 bases and J 7 bases; bases outside gene matches: 8. DNA of the CDR3: TGTGCCAGTAGTCCACGGACAGGGGTCGCTGAAAAACTGTTTTTT. Its protein is CASSPRTGVAEKLFF. Variable domain in full (rest from reference TRBV19 and TRBJ1-4): DGGITQSPKYLFRKEGQNVTLSCEQNLNHDAMYWYRQDPGQGLRLIYYSQIVNDFQKGDIAEGYSVSREKKESFPLTVTSAQKNPTAFYLCASSPRTGVAEKLFFGSGTQLSVL.

V gene TRBV4-1 combines with J gene TRBJ1-1, with a tentative D call TRBD1 (6 bases). V was clipped by 3 bases and J by 6 bases, with 11 bases between them. The germline V gene encodes CDR1 MGHRA and CDR2 YSYEKL. The CDR3 spans 13 residues. The CDR3 protein is CASSQNRESEAFF. The CDR3 region has the DNA TGCGCCAGCAGCCAGAACAGGGAGTCTGAAGCTTTCTTT.

The V and J genes are TRBV7-9 and TRBJ1-1; D may be TRBD1 (5 bases). Germline CDR1 reads SEHNR; CDR2 reads FQNEAQ (reference sequence). Trimming left V 5 bases short and J 4 bases short, with 14 bases between. The CDR3 has 14 amino acids. The CDR3 region has the DNA TGTGCCAGCAGCCCATGGGGGGGAGGCACTGAAGCTTTCTTT. Its protein product is CASSPWGGGTEAFF.

This chain connects TRBV19 to TRBJ1-1; 7 bases line up with TRBD1. The CDR3 is 16 amino acids. Germline V CDR1 and CDR2: LNHDA, SQIVND (reference sequence). After removal of 0 bases from V and 4 bases from J, the junction contained 8 bases not matched to a gene. CDR3 DNA: TGTGCCAGTAGTATAGAATGGGGGCAGGGGGGCACTGAAGCTTTCTTT. Translation: CASSIEWGQGGTEAFF.

This clone was observed a handful of times. The V and J genes are TRBV6-1 and TRBJ2-1, with a possible D match to TRBD1 (6 bases). Germline loops: CDR1 MNHNS, CDR2 SASEGT. There are 13 residues in the CDR3. V lost 6 bases to trimming and J lost 2 bases, with 8 bases between them. The CDR3 sequence is CASSRGTYNEQFF. Here the CDR3 DNA reads TGTGCCAGCAGCAGGGGAACCTACAATGAGCAGTTCTTC.

This chain joins TRBV30 and TRBJ1-4; D may be TRBD1 (6 bases). The CDR3 has 14 amino acids. The germline V gene has CDR1 GTSNPN and CDR2 SVGIG (reference sequence). Trimming took 2 bases from V and 8 from J, leaving 15 bases between them. CDR3 nucleotides: TGTGCCTGGAGTCTGGGGGCAGGGCACGAAAAACTGTTTTTT. Its translation is CAWSLGAGHEKLFF.

The chain employs TRBV12-5 and TRBJ1-1; 9 bases line up with TRBD1. V lost 7 bases, J lost 4 bases, and 10 bases stayed unmatched. The CDR3 is made up of 15 amino acids. Germline assignment: CDR1 LGHNT and CDR2 FRNRAP. The CDR3 bases are TGTGCTAGTGCCAAACAGGGGGCTCTGGGCACTGAAGCTTTCTTT. Translating gives CASAKQGALGTEAFF.

This chain links TRBV7-9 with TRBJ1-4, with no clear D. This CDR3 comprises 14 residues. Trimming stripped 1 base from V and 4 bases from J, with 7 bases between. Germline values: CDR1 SEHNR, CDR2 FQNEAQ (reference sequence). The CDR3 DNA reads as TGTGCCAGCAGCTTAGGGCGGAATAATGAAAAACTGTTTTTT. Protein product: CASSLGRNNEKLFF.

V usage is TRBV6-5 and J usage is TRBJ1-2; the D is unclear. With 6 bases removed from V and 5 bases from J, the gap between germline ends came to 16 bases. There are 14 residues in the CDR3. In germline, CDR1 is MNHEY, CDR2 SVGAGI. The DNA for the CDR3 is TGTGCCAGCAGCTTTTCCGGGAACCCATATGGCTACACCTTC. It encodes CASSFSGNPYGYTF.

This clone was seen a few times. This chain uses TRBV7-2 with TRBJ1-1, with TRBD1 matching 9 bases. The trim removed 5 bases at V and 5 bases at J, leaving 6 bases unmatched. Germline CDR1 and CDR2: SGHTA and FQGNSA. The CDR3 has 14 amino acids. CDR3 nucleotides: TGTGCCAGCAGCCCCGGACAGGGGAAGACTGAAGCTTTCTTT. As protein: CASSPGQGKTEAFF.

The chain is built from TRBV19 and TRBJ2-2, with a tentative D call TRBD1 (5 bases). The CDR3 has 15 amino acids. Germline CDR1 is LNHDA and CDR2 is SQIVND (reference sequence). V was cut by 2 bases and J by 4 bases, with 11 bases left in between. The CDR3 DNA reads as TGTGCCAGTAGTATAATCCAGGGATCCACCGGGGAGCTGTTTTTT. Residues: CASSIIQGSTGELFF.

As to this clone: An end of the junction differs from the germline gene, which may be a read error. The CDR3 sequence is CASTLRAGEGYEQYF. For the CDR3, the DNA is TGTGCCAGCACCTTACGGGCGGGAGAAGGGTACGAGCAGTACTTC. J is TRBJ2-7 and V is TRBV7-8; the match to TRBD2 covers 7 bases. The CDR3 covers 15 residues. Germline assignment: CDR1 SGHVS and CDR2 FQNEAQ.

The rearrangement joins TRBV5-8 to TRBJ2-3; 8 bases are a match to TRBD2. Germline assignment: CDR1 SGHTS and CDR2 YDEGEE. The CDR3 extends over 15 amino acids. As DNA, the CDR3 is TGTGCAGCTACCCTGGCAGGCGGGAGGACAGATACGCAGTATTTT. It specifies CAATLAGGRTDTQYF.

V and J are TRBV18 and TRBJ2-6; D may be TRBD1 (6 bases). CDR3 length equals 14 residues. Trimming took off 7 bases at V and 3 bases at J, with 10 bases between the two ends. Germline V lookup: CDR1 KGHSH, CDR2 LQKENI. CDR3 DNA: TGTGCCAGCTACCCAGGGGATGGGGCCAACGTCCTGACTTTC. This gives the protein CASYPGDGANVLTF. The full variable domain, its missing parts supplied by reference TRBV18 and TRBJ2-6, is NAGVMQNPRHLVRRRGQEARLRCSPMKGHSHVYWYRQLPEEGLKFMVYLQKENIIDESGMPKERFSAEFPKEGPSILRIQQVVRGDSAAYFCASYPGDGANVLTFGAGSRLTVL.

V and J are TRBV18 and TRBJ2-1; 10 positions match TRBD2. The CDR3 consists of 14 residues. The germline V gene encodes CDR1 KGHSH and CDR2 LQKENI. The trim removed 6 bases at V and 7 bases at J, leaving 6 bases unmatched. The CDR3 bases are TGTGCCAGCTCGCAAGCGGGAGGGGAGAATGAGCAGTTCTTC. It is translated as CASSQAGGENEQFF. The variable domain in full, with the rest retrieved from reference TRBV18 and TRBJ2-1, is NAGVMQNPRHLVRRRGQEARLRCSPMKGHSHVYWYRQLPEEGLKFMVYLQKENIIDESGMPKERFSAEFPKEGPSILRIQQVVRGDSAAYFCASSQAGGENEQFFGPGTRLTVL.

V usage is TRBV27 and J usage is TRBJ2-6; D possibly corresponds to TRBD2 (5 bases). Looked up from germline, CDR1 is MNHEY and CDR2 is SMNVEV (reference sequence). This CDR3 has 13 residues. V lost 8 bases, J lost 1 base, and 6 bases lay in between. The DNA of the CDR3 is TGTGCCAGCGGGGAGTCTGGGGCCAACGTCCTGACTTTC. It is translated as CASGESGANVLTF.

Notes on this clone: The same CDR3 also results from other DNA sequences found in this sample. The chain couples TRBV7-8 to TRBJ2-7; possibly TRBD1 for D (6 bases). The V end was cut by 5 bases, the J end by 4 bases, with 9 bases between. Germline V gene sequence: CDR1 SGHVS, CDR2 FQNEAQ. This CDR3 region has 12 residues. The CDR3 loop is CASSLQGYEQYF. As DNA, the CDR3 is TGTGCCAGCAGCCTACAGGGTTACGAGCAGTACTTC.

The chain uses TRBV6-1 and TRBJ2-7; 7 nucleotides align to TRBD1. The CDR3 totals 14 residues. Looked up from germline, CDR1 is MNHNS and CDR2 is SASEGT. V was clipped by 5 bases and J by 2 bases; unmatched bases: 6. CDR3 sequence (DNA): TGTGCCAGCAGTCCGCGGACAGGACCCTACGAGCAGTACTTC. Residues: CASSPRTGPYEQYF.

This clone was counted between two and nine times. V gene TRBV6-6 combines with J gene TRBJ1-3; the match to TRBD1 covers 8 bases. This CDR3 is 15 amino acids long. Germline loops: CDR1 MNHNY, CDR2 SVGAGI (reference sequence). The ends lost 2 bases at V and 0 bases at J; junction bases unmatched: 0. The CDR3 DNA reads TGTGCCAGCAGTTACGACAGGGGCTCTGGAAACACCATATATTTT. Translation: CASSYDRGSGNTIYF.

The genes are TRBV25-1 and TRBJ1-2; no firm D call. The V end lost 2 bases, the J end lost 6 bases, and 10 bases lay between the germline ends. CDR1 is MGHDK and CDR2 is SYGVNS in the germline V gene. The CDR3 contains 13 residues. CDR3 DNA sequence: TGTGCCAGCAGTGAAAGGAACCTAGATGGCTACACCTTC. It translates to CASSERNLDGYTF.

The chain employs TRBV7-7 and TRBJ2-2; 9 bases are shared with TRBD1. CDR3 size: 16 residues. CDR1 is SSHAT, CDR2 FNYEAQ, per germline (reference sequence). V trimming: 5 bases; J trimming: 4 bases; junction bases outside the gene matches: 8. CDR3 in DNA: TGTGCCAGCAGCCCCCACGGGACAGGGATCACCGGGGAGCTGTTTTTT. Translating gives CASSPHGTGITGELFF.

The gene calls are TRBV9 and TRBJ2-3; TRBD2 matches at 12 bases. The trim removed 4 bases at V and 2 bases at J, leaving 5 bases unmatched. The germline V gene encodes CDR1 SGDLS and CDR2 YYNGEE. The CDR3 sequence is 16 residues long. The CDR3 region is CASSTRTSGDTDTQYF. Written as DNA, the CDR3 is TGTGCCAGCAGCACACGGACTAGCGGGGACACAGATACGCAGTATTTT.

The chain is built from TRBV7-3 and TRBJ2-2; TRBD2 matches 15 bases. In germline, CDR1 is SGHTA, CDR2 FQGTGA. Unmatched junction bases numbered 4, after V lost 3 bases and J lost 2 bases. The CDR3 is 18 amino acids. The CDR3: CASSLGLAGGLNTGELFF. In nucleotides, the CDR3 is TGTGCCAGCAGCTTGGGACTAGCGGGAGGACTTAACACCGGGGAGCTGTTTTTT.

The chain couples TRBV6-6 to TRBJ1-5; 8 bases fit TRBD1. The trim removed 5 bases at V and 6 bases at J, leaving 6 bases unmatched. Germline lookup yields CDR1 MNHNY and CDR2 SVGAGI (reference sequence). The CDR3 extends over 14 amino acids. CDR3 DNA: TGTGCCAGCAGTCCCCAGACAGGGGTTCAGCCCCAGCATTTT. It codes for CASSPQTGVQPQHF.

The chain's CDR3 is CASSLGQNYSPLHF. CDR3 sequence (DNA): TGTGCCAGCAGTTTGGGACAGAACTATTCACCCCTCCACTTT. The rearrangement links TRBV27 to TRBJ1-6, with 7 bases lining up with TRBD1. Germline loops: CDR1 MNHEY, CDR2 SMNVEV (reference sequence). This CDR3 has 14 amino acids. V trimming: 3 bases; J trimming: 8 bases; junction bases outside the gene matches: 4.

This sequence joins TRBV5-1 and TRBJ1-1, with D possibly being TRBD1 (5 bases). The germline gives CDR1 SGHRS, CDR2 YFSETQ. The CDR3 extends over 14 amino acids. Trimming shortened V by 0 bases and J by 5 bases, and 11 bases separated the two germline ends. CDR3 coding DNA: TGCGCCAGCAGCTTGGATCAGGGCGAGACTGAAGCTTTCTTT. It specifies CASSLDQGETEAFF.

This clone has only one observation. The genes are TRBV28 and TRBJ2-1, with 8 positions matching TRBD2. CDR3 length: 13 amino acids. Germline assignment: CDR1 MDHEN and CDR2 SYDVKM. Losses at the gene ends were 6 bases for V and 10 bases for J; bases not matched to a gene: 8. In nucleotides, the CDR3 is TGTGCCAGCAGACCGGGAGGGCGAAGGGAGCAGTTCTTC. Amino acids: CASRPGGRREQFF.

The chain is built from TRBV7-2 and TRBJ1-1; D is possibly TRBD1 (6 bases). The ends were cut back, 5 bases at V and 4 bases at J, with 14 bases in the middle. The germline V gene has CDR1 SGHTA and CDR2 FQGNSA. The CDR3 is 14 amino acids. The CDR3: CASSTTGLRTEAFF. The CDR3 DNA follows: TGTGCCAGCAGCACAACAGGGTTACGCACTGAAGCTTTCTTT.

The chain carries TRBV18 and TRBJ2-2; 8 nucleotides line up with TRBD2. The CDR3 totals 16 residues. Per germline, CDR1 KGHSH and CDR2 LQKENI. The J segment lost 5 bases and the V segment lost 0 bases, leaving 5 bases of the junction unmatched. The CDR3 region is CASSPPSGSRTGELFF. DNA for the CDR3: TGTGCCAGCTCACCACCGAGCGGGAGTCGAACCGGGGAGCTGTTTTTT.